A single sample gave rise to the 13 T cell receptor beta chains below, sequenced in a study of T-cell memory formation after mild COVID-19. TCRdb reanalysed the 5' RACE reads using MiXCR and keeps one entry per CDR3 protein. The sample yields roughly 13,000 distinct CDR3 sequences, roughly 15% seen once. Sequencing was carried out using PBMCs or a T cell subset sorted from them (not recorded which). These receptors were obtained from a man aged 18 to 29 who had mild COVID-19 (a few samples of this study predate the infection). Cell type and time point are not known.

In its sample, this clonotype was seen many times. The V and J genes are TRBV19 and TRBJ2-1; no reliable D call. The V end lost 7 bases, the J end lost 6 bases, and 19 bases lay between the germline ends. CDR3 length equals 15 residues. Per germline, CDR1 LNHDA and CDR2 SQIVND (reference sequence). In nucleotides, the CDR3 is TGTGCCAGTAAAGGCTGGTGGACGGCAAGCAATGAGCAGTTCTTC. It codes for CASKGWWTASNEQFF.

The chain has TRBV30 and TRBJ1-4; D gene unclear. The CDR3 has 12 residues. The V gene's germline CDR1 is GTSNPN and CDR2 SVGIG (reference sequence). V was clipped by 3 bases and J by 8 bases, with 10 bases between them. The CDR3 spells CAWRNWSEKLFF. The DNA of the CDR3 is TGTGCCTGGAGGAATTGGTCCGAAAAACTGTTTTTT.

By share of the sample, this clonotype is medium-sized. This chain uses TRBV4-1 with TRBJ1-5; D ambiguous. Trimming removed 0 bases at V and 4 bases at J, with 10 bases between. Looked up from germline, CDR1 is MGHRA and CDR2 is YSYEKL. The CDR3 is 15 residues long. The CDR3 nucleotides read TGCGCCAGCAGCCAAGAGTTTGGAGCTAATCAGCCCCAGCATTTT. Its translation is CASSQEFGANQPQHF.

Ten or more counts support this clonotype. Here the CDR3 DNA reads TGTGCCAGCAGTTTCCGCGACGCATACGAGCAGTACGTC. This sequence encodes CASSFRDAYEQYV. The chain couples TRBV12-3 or TRBV12-4 to TRBJ2-7, with D uncertain. The ends were cut back, 3 bases at V and 4 bases at J, with 10 bases in the middle. CDR3 size: 13 residues.

For this clonotype: The junction departs from the called germline gene at one end, perhaps through a read error. This chain joins TRBV4-1 and TRBJ2-3; TRBD1 aligns across 7 bases. The CDR3 covers 13 residues. Looked up from germline, CDR1 is MGHRA and CDR2 is YSYEKL. The CDR3 DNA sequence: TGCGCCAGCAGCCAAGAGACCCGGGACAGAGGCCTTTTT. It translates to CASSQETRDRGLF.

This clonotype was counted ten times or more. The chain uses TRBV7-2 and TRBJ1-2, with a weak D call TRBD1 (6 bases). V lost 5 bases and J lost 4, with 17 bases in between. The V gene's germline CDR1 is SGHTA and CDR2 FQGNSA. CDR3 length: 15 residues. The CDR3 coding sequence is TGTGCCAGCAGCCTTCGGACAGCGCAAACCTATGGCTACACCTTC. The encoded protein is CASSLRTAQTYGYTF. Using reference TRBV7-2 and TRBJ1-2 for the parts outside the CDR3, the full variable domain is GAGVSQSPSNKVTEKGKDVELRCDPISGHTALYWYRQSLGQGLEFLIYFQGNSAPDKSGLPSDRFSAERTGGSVSTLTIQRTQQEDSAVYLCASSLRTAQTYGYTFGSGTRLTVV.

The chain has TRBV4-1 and TRBJ1-1; 8 nucleotides agree with TRBD1. V gave up 6 bases and J gave up 4 bases; unmatched junction bases: 22. This CDR3 region has 19 residues. CDR1 and CDR2 (germline): MGHRA, YSYEKL. Here the CDR3 reads CASSEGAIDRGYLGTEAFF. In DNA, the CDR3 is TGCGCCAGCAGTGAAGGGGCGATCGACAGGGGCTATTTAGGCACTGAAGCTTTCTTT.

This clonotype was seen only a few times. The chain recombines TRBV6-5 with TRBJ2-5; D might be TRBD2 (6 bases). V shed 6 bases and J shed 9 bases, with 17 bases lying between them. Germline CDR1 and CDR2: MNHEY and SVGAGI. The CDR3 has 13 residues. This chain's CDR3 is CASSPGGTEAQYF. As DNA, the CDR3 is TGTGCCAGCAGCCCCGGGGGTACGGAGGCCCAGTACTTC.

This clonotype was counted at least ten times. This chain joins TRBV4-1 and TRBJ2-3; the match to TRBD2 covers 7 bases. Unmatched junction bases numbered 17, after V lost 4 bases and J lost 4 bases. From germline, CDR1 is MGHRA and CDR2 YSYEKL. This CDR3 spans 18 amino acids. CDR3 bases: TGCGCCAGCAGCCGGACGGGAGGACACAGAAACATCGCAGATACGCAGTATTTT. It codes for CASSRTGGHRNIADTQYF.

This clonotype was detected ten times or more. CDR3 region: CSARYRVGDTQYF. The CDR3 bases are TGCAGTGCTAGATACAGGGTGGGAGATACGCAGTATTTT. The chain links TRBV20-1 to TRBJ2-3, with D possibly matching TRBD1 (6 bases). The CDR3 loop spans 13 amino acids. Trimming removed 2 bases at V and 5 bases at J, with 11 bases between. Germline CDR1 reads DFQATT; CDR2 reads SNEGSKA (reference sequence).

Ten or more counts support this clonotype. The chain has TRBV7-9 and TRBJ1-1; a possible D gene is TRBD1 (5 bases). V was shortened by 2 bases and J by 3 bases, with 13 bases between the two germline ends. Germline CDR1 SEHNR, CDR2 FQNEAQ (reference sequence). This CDR3 has 15 amino acids. CDR3 loop: CASSLKIRVDTEAFF. The CDR3 region has the DNA TGTGCCAGCAGCTTAAAGATCAGGGTGGACACTGAAGCTTTCTTT.

This chain links TRBV6-2 or TRBV6-3 with TRBJ1-2; D is unclear. The V and J ends lost 2 bases and 6 bases respectively, with 13 bases between them. Germline CDR1 MNHEY, CDR2 SVGEGT. This CDR3 is 14 amino acids long. The CDR3 reads CASSYLWVWDGYTF. The DNA of the CDR3 is TGTGCCAGCAGTTACCTTTGGGTGTGGGATGGCTACACCTTC.

This chain joins TRBV23-1 and TRBJ1-2; weak D call: TRBD1 (6 bases). TRBV23-1 is an ORF, with its function uncertain. V was cut by 0 bases and J by 5 bases, with 10 bases left in between. CDR3 length: 14 residues. This CDR3 is CASSQSSTGYGYTF. In nucleotides, the CDR3 is TGCGCCAGCAGTCAATCGAGCACAGGGTATGGCTACACCTTC.